These 23 T cell receptor beta chains were sequenced from one sample in a study of OX40 agonist ivuxolimab in advanced cancers. The assay was immunoSEQ multiplex PCR, and TCRdb's table has in-frame clones only and misses some. The sample lists about 19,000 clones; roughly four fifths were seen once. The sample in question was CD4+ or CD8+ T cells sorted from blood, obtained in a trial of the OX40 agonist ivuxolimab. These receptors were taken from an adult with an advanced solid tumor such as melanoma, head and neck, liver or kidney cancer.

The chain links TRBV19 to TRBJ2-7, with TRBD2 matching over 7 bases. After removal of 6 bases from V and 4 bases from J, the junction contained 6 bases not matched to a gene. CDR3 length: 13 residues. Germline loops: CDR1 LNHDA, CDR2 SQIVND (reference sequence). The CDR3 DNA follows: TGTGCCAGTAGGAAGGCTAGCGGATACGAGCAGTACTTC. Its protein is CASRKASGYEQYF.

The rearrangement links TRBV9 to TRBJ2-5; TRBD1 is a possible D gene (6 bases). Near its end, the DNA agrees better with TRBJ2-7, so the J call may be wrong. The CDR3 is 15 amino acids. Per the germline V gene, CDR1 is SGDLS and CDR2 is YYNGEE. This chain's CDR3 is CASSVLTGMSDEQYF. The CDR3 DNA reads TGTGCCAGCAGCGTCCTTACAGGGATGAGCGACGAGCAGTACTTC.

The chain is built from TRBV7-8 and TRBJ2-5; 9 bases are a match to TRBD2. Near its end, the DNA agrees better with TRBJ2-7, so the J call may be wrong. The CDR3 has 16 amino acids. The germline V gene encodes CDR1 SGHVS and CDR2 FQNEAQ. This chain's CDR3 is CASSVYSGSYSYEQYF. CDR3 DNA sequence: TGTGCCAGCAGCGTCTATAGCGGGAGTTACTCCTACGAGCAGTACTTC.

This clone was seen only a few times. J is TRBJ2-1 and V is TRBV19; 7 bases are a match to TRBD2. Germline trimming cut 4 bases from V and 0 bases from J; bases unmatched to any gene: 6. The CDR3 is 16 amino acids. Germline V gives CDR1 LNHDA, CDR2 SQIVND (reference sequence). The CDR3 nucleotides are TGTGCCAGTAGTAGTATGGGCGGGAGCTCCTACAATGAGCAGTTCTTC. Its translation: CASSSMGGSSYNEQFF.

By share, this clone ranks as medium-sized. This chain connects TRBV27 to TRBJ2-7, with D tentatively TRBD2 (5 bases). V was cut by 3 bases and J by 6 bases, with 15 bases left in between. The CDR3 runs 14 residues. The germline gives CDR1 MNHEY, CDR2 SMNVEV (reference sequence). The CDR3 sequence is CASSFYPGFGEQYF. The CDR3 nucleotides are TGTGCCAGCAGTTTTTACCCGGGGTTCGGCGAGCAGTACTTC.

The chain combines TRBV12-5 with TRBJ2-5; D possibly corresponds to TRBD2 (6 bases). From germline, CDR1 is LGHNT and CDR2 FRNRAP. The CDR3 runs 12 residues. Trimming took 5 bases from V and 5 from J, leaving 9 bases between them. CDR3 region: CASGPGGETQYF. DNA of the CDR3: TGTGCTAGTGGTCCCGGAGGGGAGACCCAGTACTTC. Drawing the rest from reference TRBV12-5 and TRBJ2-5, the complete variable domain is DARVTQTPRHKVTEMGQEVTMRCQPILGHNTVFWYRQTMMQGLELLAYFRNRAPLDDSGMPKDRFSAEMPDATLATLKIQPSEPRDSAVYFCASGPGGETQYFGPGTRLLVL.

The genes are TRBV7-2 and TRBJ2-2, with unresolved D. The germline V gene encodes CDR1 SGHTA and CDR2 FQGNSA. This CDR3 comprises 13 residues. V lost 3 bases and J 6 bases, leaving 8 bases between the germline ends. The chain's CDR3 is CASSFRVAGELFF. The CDR3 DNA follows: TGTGCCAGCAGCTTTAGGGTTGCCGGGGAGCTGTTTTTT.

The gene calls are TRBV2 and TRBJ2-7; D gene uncertain. This CDR3 has 13 amino acids. Trimming stripped 7 bases from V and 2 bases from J, with 12 bases between. The germline gives CDR1 SNHLY, CDR2 FYNNEI. This chain's CDR3 is CASTGDTAYEQYF. The CDR3 region has the DNA TGTGCCAGCACTGGAGACACGGCCTACGAGCAGTACTTC.

The gene calls are TRBV28 and TRBJ1-2; D not resolved. The germline V and J ends were trimmed by 6 bases and 9 bases, with 20 bases remaining between them. Germline CDR1 and CDR2: MDHEN and SYDVKM. This CDR3 has 14 residues. The CDR3, as DNA: TGTGCCAGCAGCCGACCCCATCTCGTGGGGAGCTACACCTTC. This sequence encodes CASSRPHLVGSYTF.

This chain connects TRBV19 to TRBJ2-6, with no clear D. This CDR3 region has 20 residues. Trimming left V 4 bases short and J 0 bases short, with 22 bases between. Germline V CDR1 and CDR2: LNHDA, SQIVND (reference sequence). In nucleotides, the CDR3 is TGTGCCAGTAGTAGAAGTGGACCGAGCATTCCACACTCTGGGGCCAACGTCCTGACTTTC. This encodes CASSRSGPSIPHSGANVLTF.

The J gene is TRBJ1-6, the V gene TRBV2, with a weak D call TRBD1 (5 bases). The CDR3 has 14 residues. The germline V gene encodes CDR1 SNHLY and CDR2 FYNNEI. V was clipped by 10 bases and J by 9 bases, with 19 bases between them. The CDR3 region is CATKGGAAFSPLHF. The CDR3 nucleotides are TGTGCCACCAAAGGAGGGGCAGCTTTTTCACCCCTCCACTTT.

This clone was recorded a few times. V gene TRBV2 combines with J gene TRBJ1-3; TRBD1 might be the D (5 bases). Germline loops: CDR1 SNHLY, CDR2 FYNNEI. The germline V and J ends were trimmed by 6 bases and 2 bases, with 14 bases remaining between them. The CDR3 consists of 15 residues. The DNA for the CDR3 is TGTGCCAGCAGGGTCAGCCAGGGAGCTGGAAACACCATATATTTT. Its protein product is CASRVSQGAGNTIYF.

This clone showed up just a few times. This sequence joins TRBV19 and TRBJ1-5; tentative D call: TRBD1 (6 bases). V lost 7 bases, J lost 4 bases, and 17 bases lay in between. Germline CDR1 is LNHDA and CDR2 is SQIVND (reference sequence). The CDR3 sequence is 15 residues long. The CDR3 loop is CASNADGTPNQPQHF. In DNA form, the CDR3 reads TGTGCCAGTAATGCGGACGGGACACCTAATCAGCCCCAGCATTTT.

V and J are TRBV28 and TRBJ1-4; D is uncertain. The V gene's germline CDR1 is MDHEN and CDR2 SYDVKM. CDR3 length: 15 residues. Trimming cost V 4 bases and J 3 bases, with 12 bases left between them. In nucleotides, the CDR3 is TGTGCCAGCAGTTCGGGCGGGGTAGCTAATGAAAAACTGTTTTTT. This codes for CASSSGGVANEKLFF.

The CDR3 DNA sequence: TGTGCCAGCAGCCAAGAGGGGTCAGCGGGAATTGGAGAGACCCAGTACTTC. This encodes CASSQEGSAGIGETQYF. The chain recombines TRBV4-2 with TRBJ2-5, with 7 bases identical to TRBD2. J gave up 4 bases and V 0 bases, and 11 bases lay outside the gene matches. Germline assignment: CDR1 LGHNA and CDR2 YNFKEQ. There are 17 residues in the CDR3.

J is TRBJ2-7 and V is TRBV7-4; no clear D gene. V was pared by 0 bases and J by 3 bases, with 18 bases between. This CDR3 region has 17 residues. Germline CDR1 and CDR2: SGHVT and SQSDAQ. The CDR3 here is CASSLAPGRPQDYEQYF. The DNA for the CDR3 is TGTGCCAGCAGCTTAGCCCCGGGCCGCCCGCAAGACTACGAGCAGTACTTC.

The CDR3 DNA follows: TGTGCCAGCAGCGAAACGACAGGGCTCAACACCGGGGAGCTGTTTTTT. Translation: CASSETTGLNTGELFF. The rearrangement uses TRBV9 and TRBJ2-2; 7 nucleotides match TRBD1. In germline, CDR1 is SGDLS, CDR2 YYNGEE. V lost 3 bases and J lost 2; bases outside the gene matches: 7. This CDR3 is built from 16 residues.

The chain has TRBV4-3 and TRBJ2-3; no definite D call. This CDR3 contains 18 residues. Germline CDR1 reads LGHNA; CDR2 reads YSLEER. Trimming removed 4 bases from V and 0 bases from J, with 20 bases in between. CDR3 DNA sequence: TGCGCCAGCAGCCGAAGACCGATTTCAAACCCTAGCACAGATACGCAGTATTTT. It encodes CASSRRPISNPSTDTQYF.

This clone has only one observation. The DNA of the CDR3 is TGTGCCACCAGCAGAGATCCCCCACTCCTTGGGTCAGATACGCAGTATTTT. Amino acid sequence: CATSRDPPLLGSDTQYF. The chain combines TRBV15 with TRBJ2-3; D remains unclear. Trimming pared 0 bases from V and 4 bases from J, leaving 17 bases between. The CDR3 is made up of 17 amino acids. CDR1 LNHNV and CDR2 YYDKDF come from the germline V gene (reference sequence).

The chain is built from TRBV5-1 and TRBJ2-7; TRBD1 matches at 8 bases. Germline V gives CDR1 SGHRS, CDR2 YFSETQ. J was trimmed by 2 bases and V by 0 bases; bases with no gene match: 1. This CDR3 contains 14 residues. The CDR3 region has the DNA TGCGCCAGCAGCTTGGTGGGACAGGCCTACGAGCAGTACTTC. Its protein is CASSLVGQAYEQYF.

This clone has just one count. The DNA for the CDR3 is TGTGCCAGCAGTCTAGCTGACTCCCACACAGATACGCAGTATTTT. Residues: CASSLADSHTDTQYF. The chain has TRBV9 and TRBJ2-3; TRBD2 might be the D (5 bases). The CDR3 is 15 residues long. The V gene's germline CDR1 is SGDLS and CDR2 YYNGEE. Between the trimmed V and J ends, which lost 5 bases and 2 bases, there was a span of 15 bases.

The V call is TRBV5-6, the J call TRBJ2-4, with 7 bases that match TRBD1. The V gene's germline CDR1 is SGHDT and CDR2 YYEEEE. The length of the CDR3 is 14 residues. Germline trimming cut 3 bases from V and 8 bases from J; bases unmatched to any gene: 8. This CDR3 reads CASSSDRDIDIQYF. The CDR3, as DNA: TGTGCCAGCAGCTCTGACAGGGACATAGACATTCAGTACTTC.

The rearrangement joins TRBV7-6 to TRBJ2-1, with 8 bases aligning to TRBD2. The CDR3 is made up of 15 amino acids. The V gene's germline CDR1 is SGHVS and CDR2 FNYEAQ. J lost 8 bases, V lost 4 bases, and 10 bases had no gene match. The CDR3 coding sequence is TGTGCCAGCAGCTCCTTAGCGGGACCTACCGATGAGCAGTTCTTC. This gives the protein CASSSLAGPTDEQFF.